Listed below are T cell receptor beta chains from one sample, sequenced in a study of CD8 T cells in ankylosing spondylitis. TCRdb analysed the 5' RACE reads with MiXCR anew, one entry per CDR3 protein. The sample lists 240,000 or so distinct CDR3 sequences; 8.6% were seen once. Specimen: blood, either unsorted or a sorted T cell fraction (not recorded which). All receptors come from a male donor with ankylosing spondylitis or in good health (not recorded which). Both conserved end residues are part of each CDR3. Fields, in order: J gene, V gene, clone size, D gene, CDR3 DNA, CDR3 protein. A D gene is named only where the DNA matches it firmly. Rows give clone size only sometimes, using once, few, many, or a class for an expanded clone.

J: TRBJ2-7; V: TRBV10-3; size: few; D: .; DNA: TGTGCCATCAGTCCCGGCCCGACCTACGAGCAGTACTTC; CDR3: CAISPGPTYEQYF
J: TRBJ2-5; V: TRBV7-9; size: many; D: TRBD2; DNA: TGTGCCAGCAGCTCTAGCGGCCAACAAGAGACCCAGTACTTC; CDR3: CASSSSGQQETQYF
J: TRBJ1-1; V: TRBV9; size: many; D: .; DNA: TGTGCCAGCAGCGTAGGAGGACACTTGAACACTGAAGCTTTCTTT; CDR3: CASSVGGHLNTEAFF
J: TRBJ2-1; V: TRBV7-3; size: many; D: TRBD2; DNA: TGTGCCAGCAGCTTAATGGCCACTAGCGGGAGCCATGAGCAGTTCTTC; CDR3: CASSLMATSGSHEQFF
J: TRBJ2-7; V: TRBV5-1; size: many; D: .; DNA: TGCGCCAGCAGCTTGACCGGCGGCCAGTACGAGCAGTACTTC; CDR3: CASSLTGGQYEQYF
J: TRBJ2-7; V: TRBV7-2; size: once; D: .; DNA: TGTGCCAGCAGCTTAGGCCCGGTCTCCTTCGAGCAGTACTTC; CDR3: CASSLGPVSFEQYF
J: TRBJ1-3; V: TRBV18; size: many; D: .; DNA: TGTGCCAGCTCACCATCCGGCTGGGGTATGGCTGGAAACACCATATATTTT; CDR3: CASSPSGWGMAGNTIYF
J: TRBJ2-7; V: TRBV5-1; size: many; D: TRBD1; DNA: TGCGCCAGCAGCTCGCTCGACAGGGAATACGAGCAGTACTTC; CDR3: CASSSLDREYEQYF
J: TRBJ1-4; V: TRBV5-1; size: .; D: .; DNA: TGCGCCAGCAGCTTCAAGGGGTGGGAAGAAAAACTGTTTTTT; CDR3: CASSFKGWEEKLFF
J: TRBJ2-1; V: TRBV7-9; size: many; D: TRBD2; DNA: TGTGCCAGCAGTCGCACACTAGCGGGGACCTACAATGAGCAGTTCTTC; CDR3: CASSRTLAGTYNEQFF
J: TRBJ1-5; V: TRBV12-3/TRBV12-4; size: many; D: TRBD1; DNA: TGTGCCAGCAGCATGACAGGGAATCAGCCCCAGCATTTT; CDR3: CASSMTGNQPQHF
J: TRBJ1-6; V: TRBV4-3; size: many; D: TRBD1; DNA: TGCGCCAGCAGCCAAGTCCAAGGTTGCGAAGGGACAGAATATAATTCACCCCTCCACTTT; CDR3: CASSQVQGCEGTEYNSPLHF
J: TRBJ2-2; V: TRBV12-3/TRBV12-4; size: .; D: TRBD2; DNA: TGTGCCAGCTCTCACAGGCCCCTTGGCGGGGGGGGGGAGCTGTTTTTT; CDR3: CASSHRPLGGGGELFF
J: TRBJ2-3; V: TRBV12-3/TRBV12-4; size: many; D: .; DNA: TGTGCCAGCAGCTATGCGCGAGTATTTCCCACAGATACGCAGTATTTT; CDR3: CASSYARVFPTDTQYF
J: TRBJ2-7; V: TRBV5-1; size: many; D: .; DNA: TGCGCCAGCAGCTTTGGGGGGCCTTCCTACGAGCAGTACTTC; CDR3: CASSFGGPSYEQYF
J: TRBJ2-1; V: TRBV7-2; size: many; D: TRBD2; DNA: TGTGCCAGCAGCTCCTGGACTAGCGGAAAATCGGGTGAGCAGTTCTTC; CDR3: CASSSWTSGKSGEQFF
J: TRBJ2-3; V: TRBV18; size: .; D: .; DNA: TGTGCCAGCTCACCAGAACAGAAAAGCACAGATACGCAGTATTTT; CDR3: CASSPEQKSTDTQYF
J: TRBJ1-2; V: TRBV12-3/TRBV12-4; size: .; D: .; DNA: TGTGCCAGCAGTTTCGGGGGTATGGACTATGGCTACACCTTC; CDR3: CASSFGGMDYGYTF
J: TRBJ2-2; V: TRBV7-8; size: many; D: .; DNA: TGTGCCAGCAGCTTCTACCCGTCGCTGGGAGCCGGGGAGCTGTTTTTT; CDR3: CASSFYPSLGAGELFF
J: TRBJ2-4; V: TRBV20-1; size: few; D: TRBD2; DNA: TGCAGTGCTAGAGATCGAGCTAGCGGGGGAAACATTCAGTACTTC; CDR3: CSARDRASGGNIQYF
J: TRBJ2-7; V: TRBV7-2; size: .; D: .; DNA: TGTGCCAGCAGCTTTATAGGCCAGCGTGGCGAGCAGTACTTC; CDR3: CASSFIGQRGEQYF
J: TRBJ1-2; V: TRBV7-2; size: many; D: .; DNA: TGTGCCAGCAGCTTAGTTGTCTACGGGAGCTATGGCTACACCTTC; CDR3: CASSLVVYGSYGYTF
J: TRBJ2-7; V: TRBV20-1; size: many; D: TRBD2; DNA: TGCAGTGCTAGAGATGGCGGGAGCTCCTACGAGCAGTACTTC; CDR3: CSARDGGSSYEQYF
J: TRBJ2-2; V: TRBV20-1; size: many; D: .; DNA: TGCAGTGCTAGACGCCCCGGGAGAGGCACCGGGGAGCTGTTTTTT; CDR3: CSARRPGRGTGELFF
J: TRBJ1-6; V: TRBV30; size: .; D: TRBD1; DNA: TGTGCCTGGAGTGCAGTGACAGGGGCGAAGTTGGCCCTCCACTTT; CDR3: CAWSAVTGAKLALHF
J: TRBJ2-1; V: TRBV5-6; size: many; D: .; DNA: TGTGCCAGCAGCTTAGATGGGACACGTAATTCCTACAATGAGCAGTTCTTC; CDR3: CASSLDGTRNSYNEQFF
J: TRBJ1-1; V: TRBV10-2; size: many; D: TRBD1; DNA: TGCGCCAGCAGTCCAGGGGGCCGTCGCACTGAAGCTTTCTTT; CDR3: CASSPGGRRTEAFF
J: TRBJ2-7; V: TRBV24-1; size: many; D: TRBD1; DNA: TGTGCCACCAGTGACCCAACAGGGGGCTGGGACGAGCAGTACTTC; CDR3: CATSDPTGGWDEQYF
J: TRBJ2-7; V: TRBV28; size: .; D: .; DNA: TGTGCCAGCAGTACAACGGGGGTGGCCGTCCTCTACGAGCAGTACTTC; CDR3: CASSTTGVAVLYEQYF
J: TRBJ2-5; V: TRBV5-1; size: many; D: TRBD2; DNA: TGCGCCAGCAGCTTGGGGACTAGTGTCATTGAGACCCAGTACTTC; CDR3: CASSLGTSVIETQYF
J: TRBJ1-6; V: TRBV20-1; size: few; D: .; DNA: TGCAGTGCTAGACAAGGGACGCCAACCTATAATTCACCCCTCCACTTT; CDR3: CSARQGTPTYNSPLHF
J: TRBJ2-7; V: TRBV7-2; size: many; D: .; DNA: TGTGCCAGCAGCTTAGCCTCGGGTAGACCCTACGAGCAGTACTTC; CDR3: CASSLASGRPYEQYF
J: TRBJ1-1; V: TRBV15; size: many; D: .; DNA: TGTGCCACCAGCAACCACAGGGCTGAAGCTTTCTTT; CDR3: CATSNHRAEAFF
J: TRBJ2-1; V: TRBV6-5; size: many; D: TRBD2; DNA: TGTGCCAGCAGTTATAGCGGGGCCTACAATGAGCAGTTCTTC; CDR3: CASSYSGAYNEQFF
J: TRBJ2-1; V: TRBV29-1; size: many; D: .; DNA: TGCAGCGTTGGTGAGGTCTACAATGAGCAGTTCTTC; CDR3: CSVGEVYNEQFF
J: TRBJ2-5; V: TRBV5-1; size: .; D: .; DNA: TGCGCCAGCAGCTCTAGGGCAAACCAAGAGACCCAGTACTTC; CDR3: CASSSRANQETQYF
J: TRBJ1-5; V: TRBV4-2; size: many; D: .; DNA: TGTGCCAGCAGCCAAGATTCCGGCCACAATCAGCCCCAGCATTTT; CDR3: CASSQDSGHNQPQHF
J: TRBJ2-7; V: TRBV5-6; size: .; D: .; DNA: TGTGCCAGCAGCTTGTTGGAGGGCCCTAGAAATGAGCAGTACTTC; CDR3: CASSLLEGPRNEQYF
J: TRBJ2-7; V: TRBV7-9; size: few; D: .; DNA: TGTGCCAGCAGCTTAGCGGCCCGGCTGGAGCAGTACTTC; CDR3: CASSLAARLEQYF
J: TRBJ2-7; V: TRBV10-3; size: many; D: .; DNA: TGTGCCATCAGTGTGGCGAGCTCCTACGAGCAGTACTTC; CDR3: CAISVASSYEQYF
J: TRBJ1-1; V: TRBV2; size: .; D: TRBD1; DNA: TGTGCCAGCAGTCTGGACAGGCAGCGAGCTTTCTTT; CDR3: CASSLDRQRAFF
J: TRBJ2-5; V: TRBV7-2; size: few; D: TRBD1; DNA: TGTGCCAGCAGCCATGGGACAGTTCAAGAGACCCAGTACTTC; CDR3: CASSHGTVQETQYF
J: TRBJ2-5; V: TRBV7-7; size: few; D: TRBD2; DNA: TGTGCTAGCAGCCCCCAACCCCGGGATAGCGGGGGGGAAGAGACCCAGTACTTC; CDR3: CASSPQPRDSGGEETQYF
J: TRBJ1-3; V: TRBV28; size: many; D: .; DNA: TGTGCCAGCAGTTTTCCAAGCTCTGGAAACACCATATATTTT; CDR3: CASSFPSSGNTIYF
J: TRBJ1-3; V: TRBV20-1; size: many; D: .; DNA: TGCAGTGCTAGAGACCGAAACACCATATATTTT; CDR3: CSARDRNTIYF